One and the same sample provided the 30 T cell receptor beta chains below, sequenced in a study of T cells in Graves' hyperthyroidism and ophthalmopathy. Amplified TCR beta CDR3 regions came from RNA transcripts. When the TCR CDR3 underwent first-round RT-PCR, the HTBI primer set was used. Via MiXCR, TCRdb re-called the multiplex PCR reads, giving one row per CDR3 protein. The sample comprises 130,000 to 150,000 distinct CDR3 sequences, around 20% of which are singletons, and about 70% rests with the top ten. The sample taken for sequencing was blood. All receptors come from a woman between 50 and 59 years old with Graves' hyperthyroidism that later progressed to Graves' ophthalmopathy.

In regard to this clonotype: A much more abundant neighbour one base away suggests this may be a read error. The CDR3 DNA reads TGCGCCAGCGGCTTGGGGGGAGCCCACACCGGGGAGCTGTTTTTT. Amino acid sequence: CASGLGGAHTGELFF. The chain recombines TRBV5-1 with TRBJ2-2, with D tentatively TRBD2 (6 bases). Looked up from germline, CDR1 is SGHRS and CDR2 is YFSETQ. This CDR3 has 15 amino acids.

This clonotype was detected many times. J is TRBJ2-2 and V is TRBV18; tentative D call: TRBD1 (6 bases). From germline, CDR1 is KGHSH and CDR2 LQKENI. V dropped 4 bases and J dropped 10 bases, with 10 bases sitting between them. This CDR3 comprises 12 residues. DNA of the CDR3: TGTGCCAGCTCACATGGGGGCGTGGAGCTGTTTTTT. Amino acids: CASSHGGVELFF.

This clonotype was seen a handful of times. This chain connects TRBV5-8 to TRBJ2-2, with 14 bases matching TRBD2. The CDR3 extends over 17 amino acids. Germline V lookup: CDR1 SGHTS, CDR2 YDEGEE. J lost 7 bases, V lost 2 bases, and 7 bases had no gene match. The CDR3 spells CASSLGTSGRSSGELFF. The CDR3 coding sequence is TGTGCCAGCAGCTTAGGGACTAGCGGGAGATCCAGCGGGGAGCTGTTTTTT.

This clonotype was observed many times. Here the CDR3 DNA reads TGTGCCAGCACCCCCGGGACTAGCGGGGCGGAGACCCAGTACTTC. Translation gives CASTPGTSGAETQYF. The chain links TRBV28 to TRBJ2-5; 13 bases align to TRBD2. The CDR3 covers 15 residues. J lost 5 bases, V lost 7 bases, and 7 bases had no gene match. Germline CDR1 and CDR2: MDHEN and SYDVKM.

The sample holds many counts of this clonotype. The CDR3, as DNA: TGTGCCAGCAGCTTAGTTGGGACTAGCGGGACGCGGAATGAGCAGTTCTTC. Protein product: CASSLVGTSGTRNEQFF. The chain joins TRBV7-9 to TRBJ2-1; 13 bases map to TRBD2. V lost 1 base to trimming and J lost 7 bases; unmatched junction nucleotides: 7. The CDR3 loop spans 17 amino acids. Germline CDR1 SEHNR, CDR2 FQNEAQ (reference sequence).

This clonotype was observed many times. The chain employs TRBV9 and TRBJ2-3, with 12 bases identical to TRBD2. V was pared by 0 bases and J by 1 base, with 6 bases of the junction left unmatched. CDR1 is SGDLS, CDR2 YYNGEE, per germline. This CDR3 is built from 18 residues. CDR3 nucleotides: TGTGCCAGCAGCGTAGCTAGCGGGAGGGGGATAGGCACAGATACGCAGTATTTT. Residues: CASSVASGRGIGTDTQYF.

The V and J genes are TRBV15 and TRBJ2-2; 8 bases map to TRBD1. V shed 0 bases and J 5 bases; nucleotides not matched to a gene: 8. The CDR3 is 17 amino acids. Per the germline V gene, CDR1 is LNHNV and CDR2 is YYDKDF (reference sequence). For the CDR3, the DNA is TGTGCCACCAGCAGAGATCGGGGGACAGGATCGACCGGGGAGCTGTTTTTT. Amino acids: CATSRDRGTGSTGELFF.

V is TRBV6-1 and J is TRBJ2-3; D ambiguous. Germline V gene data show CDR1 as MNHNS and CDR2 as SASEGT. This CDR3 is built from 14 residues. The germline V and J ends were trimmed by 7 bases and 4 bases, with 15 bases remaining between them. CDR3 residues: CASKGGSRSDTQYF. In DNA form, the CDR3 reads TGTGCCAGCAAAGGTGGTTCAAGATCAGATACGCAGTATTTT.

This clonotype turned up a few times. The rearrangement uses TRBV29-1 and TRBJ1-1, with 10 bases identical to TRBD1. From germline, CDR1 is SQVTM and CDR2 ANQGSEA. V lost 6 bases to trimming and J lost 2 bases; unmatched junction nucleotides: 9. This CDR3 is 15 amino acids long. The CDR3 region has the DNA TGCAGCGTCAACGACGACAGGGGGCGCAACACTGAAGCTTTCTTT. Amino acids: CSVNDDRGRNTEAFF.

This clonotype has only a few counts. This sequence joins TRBV5-1 and TRBJ2-3, with 9 positions matching TRBD1. Germline V gives CDR1 SGHRS, CDR2 YFSETQ. The CDR3 has 14 residues. V shed 3 bases and J 1 base; nucleotides not matched to a gene: 0. This CDR3 reads CASSWTGGTDTQYF. The CDR3 DNA reads TGCGCCAGCAGCTGGACAGGGGGCACAGATACGCAGTATTTT.

In this sample, this clonotype turned up many times. The chain carries TRBV3-1 and TRBJ1-6, with TRBD1 as a possible D gene (6 bases). The CDR3 length is 14 residues. Germline V gene data show CDR1 as LGHDT and CDR2 as YNNKEL (reference sequence). The germline V and J ends were trimmed by 4 bases and 8 bases, with 12 bases remaining between them. The CDR3 DNA reads as TGTGCCAGCAGCCGGACAGACTCTTATTCACCCCTCCACTTT. Encoded protein: CASSRTDSYSPLHF.

V usage is TRBV4-2 and J usage is TRBJ1-1; no firm D call. Germline loops: CDR1 LGHNA, CDR2 YNFKEQ. The CDR3 runs to 13 residues. V lost 3 bases and J lost 7, with 12 bases in between. This chain's CDR3 is CASSQSVDVEAFF. CDR3 coding DNA: TGTGCCAGCAGCCAGTCTGTCGACGTTGAAGCTTTCTTT.

The sample holds many counts of this clonotype. This chain joins TRBV7-9 and TRBJ2-7, with TRBD2 matching over 10 bases. Germline V lookup: CDR1 SEHNR, CDR2 FQNEAQ (reference sequence). The CDR3 totals 16 residues. J gave up 7 bases and V 2 bases, and 11 bases lay outside the gene matches. The CDR3 region has the DNA TGTGCCAGCAGCTTAAAATCTAGCGGGAGAGCTAAGGAGCAGTACTTC. The encoded protein is CASSLKSSGRAKEQYF.

This clonotype showed up many times. V gene TRBV12-3 or TRBV12-4 combines with J gene TRBJ2-1; no clear D gene. V lost 5 bases, J lost 6 bases, and 5 bases lay in between. The CDR3 is 11 amino acids. The DNA of the CDR3 is TGTGCCAGCAGTAGATCCAATGAGCAGTTCTTC. It translates to CASSRSNEQFF.

This clonotype was counted only a few times. The V call is TRBV29-1, the J call TRBJ2-1; D not certain. Germline V gene data show CDR1 as SQVTM and CDR2 as ANQGSEA. Trimming pared 6 bases from V and 1 base from J, leaving 7 bases between. The CDR3 extends over 12 amino acids. Here the CDR3 DNA reads TGCAGCGTCCGAGAGTCCTACAATGAGCAGTTCTTC. Its protein product is CSVRESYNEQFF.

This clonotype appeared many times. The chain has TRBV27 and TRBJ2-2; D unresolved. Germline V gives CDR1 MNHEY, CDR2 SMNVEV (reference sequence). The CDR3 sequence is 13 residues long. The V end lost 1 base, the J end lost 7 bases, and 7 bases lay between the germline ends. The CDR3 sequence: CASSLWTGGELFF. The DNA of the CDR3 is TGTGCCAGCAGTTTATGGACGGGCGGGGAGCTGTTTTTT.

This clonotype was found many times. The chain links TRBV10-3 to TRBJ2-1; 7 bases align to TRBD1. The V gene's germline CDR1 is ENHRY and CDR2 SYGVKD. CDR3 length: 12 residues. After removal of 4 bases from V and 6 bases from J, the junction contained 0 bases not matched to a gene. CDR3 amino acids: CAISGDSNEQFF. The CDR3 nucleotides read TGTGCCATCAGTGGGGACAGCAATGAGCAGTTCTTC.

This clonotype has only a few counts. CDR3 DNA sequence: TGCAGTGCTAGGCCATCTTGGAGACTTGACTATGGCTACACCTTC. Amino acids: CSARPSWRLDYGYTF. This chain joins TRBV20-1 and TRBJ1-2; D gene uncertain. CDR3 length equals 15 residues. Germline V gene lookup returns CDR1 DFQATT and CDR2 SNEGSKA (reference sequence). The V gene lost 3 bases and the J gene lost 3 bases, with 17 bases spanning the gap.

This clonotype was counted many times. The CDR3 protein is CSAREPRAGGGNQPQHF. CDR3 nucleotide sequence: TGCAGTGCTAGAGAGCCCCGGGCAGGGGGTGGCAATCAGCCCCAGCATTTT. V is TRBV20-1 and J is TRBJ1-5; 7 bases are a match to TRBD1. The CDR3 consists of 17 residues. Germline V CDR1 and CDR2: DFQATT, SNEGSKA (reference sequence). V was pared by 0 bases and J by 2 bases, with 10 bases of the junction left unmatched.

This clonotype was observed at least ten times. The chain combines TRBV9 with TRBJ2-1, with D possibly matching TRBD2 (5 bases). The germline V gene encodes CDR1 SGDLS and CDR2 YYNGEE. V was shortened by 0 bases and J by 5 bases, with 12 bases between the two germline ends. CDR3 length: 15 amino acids. This chain's CDR3 is CASSVVAGRNNEQFF. The CDR3 bases are TGTGCCAGCAGCGTAGTGGCGGGCAGAAACAATGAGCAGTTCTTC.

The chain is built from TRBV9 and TRBJ1-6; D is undetermined. CDR1 and CDR2 (germline): SGDLS, YYNGEE. The ends were cut back, 0 bases at V and 10 bases at J, with 5 bases in the middle. The CDR3 totals 12 residues. The CDR3 reads CASSVDESPLHF. The CDR3 DNA follows: TGTGCCAGCAGCGTAGATGAATCACCCCTCCACTTT. The whole variable domain, remainder taken from reference TRBV9 and TRBJ1-6, is DSGVTQTPKHLITATGQRVTLRCSPRSGDLSVYWYQQSLDQGLQFLIQYYNGEERAKGNILERFSAQQFPDLHSELNLSSLELGDSALYFCASSVDESPLHFGNGTRLTVT.

This clonotype was observed a few times. CDR3 bases: TGCGCCAGCAGTGAGTTAGTCATGTTCAACAATGAGCAGTTCTTC. This gives the protein CASSELVMFNNEQFF. The chain combines TRBV10-1 with TRBJ2-1; D is unclear. Germline V gene sequence: CDR1 WNHNN, CDR2 SYGVQD (reference sequence). Trimming removed 1 base from V and 5 bases from J, with 12 bases in between. This CDR3 spans 15 amino acids.

This clonotype was detected once. The V call is TRBV20-1, the J call TRBJ1-4; D unresolved. The CDR3 sequence is 12 residues long. Germline CDR1 DFQATT, CDR2 SNEGSKA (reference sequence). V shed 0 bases and J shed 7 bases, with 6 bases lying between them. CDR3 residues: CSARDKGEKLFF. The CDR3 DNA reads TGCAGTGCTAGAGATAAGGGTGAAAAACTGTTTTTT.

There are many counts of this clonotype. This chain joins TRBV28 and TRBJ2-2; 11 bases fit TRBD2. J was trimmed by 4 bases and V by 4 bases; bases with no gene match: 5. Per germline, CDR1 MDHEN and CDR2 SYDVKM. The CDR3 has 16 amino acids. CDR3: CASSSSGTSGTGELFF. The CDR3 DNA follows: TGTGCCAGCAGTTCCTCCGGGACTAGCGGCACCGGGGAGCTGTTTTTT.

Many counts were recorded for this clonotype. The rearrangement links TRBV30 to TRBJ2-1, with 7 bases lining up with TRBD2. CDR3 size: 14 residues. The J segment lost 1 base and the V segment lost 7 bases, leaving 7 bases of the junction unmatched. Germline CDR1 and CDR2: GTSNPN and SVGIG (reference sequence). DNA of the CDR3: TGTGCCTCCACGCTGGGAGGGTCCTACAATGAGCAGTTCTTC. Translated: CASTLGGSYNEQFF. The whole variable domain, filled in from reference TRBV30 and TRBJ2-1, reads SQTIHQWPATLVQPVGSPLSLECTVEGTSNPNLYWYRQAAGRGLQLLFYSVGIGQISSEVPQNLSASRPQDRQFILSSKKLLLSDSGFYLCASTLGGSYNEQFFGPGTRLTVL.

The genes are TRBV10-1 and TRBJ2-1, with D possibly being TRBD2 (5 bases). The CDR3 length is 16 residues. Trimming shortened V by 4 bases and J by 4 bases, and 17 bases separated the two germline ends. The V gene's germline CDR1 is WNHNN and CDR2 SYGVQD (reference sequence). The DNA for the CDR3 is TGCGCCAGCAGTGGGGAGACGGAGGACCCATACAATGAGCAGTTCTTC. The encoded protein is CASSGETEDPYNEQFF.

This clonotype was counted ten times or more. This chain joins TRBV28 and TRBJ1-4, with D unclear. V dropped 6 bases and J dropped 7 bases, with 9 bases sitting between them. Germline CDR1 reads MDHEN; CDR2 reads SYDVKM. This CDR3 contains 12 residues. The CDR3 here is CASSNTGEKLFF. Written as DNA, the CDR3 is TGTGCCAGCAGCAACACGGGTGAAAAACTGTTTTTT.

The chain couples TRBV24-1 to TRBJ1-1; a weak D match, TRBD1 (6 bases). Germline V gene sequence: CDR1 KGHDR, CDR2 SFDVKD. CDR3 size: 14 residues. The germline V and J ends were trimmed by 4 bases and 6 bases, with 14 bases remaining between them. Here the CDR3 reads CATSDDRTVSEAFF. CDR3 sequence (DNA): TGTGCCACCAGTGACGACAGGACAGTTTCTGAAGCTTTCTTT.

This clonotype has ten or more counts. The chain uses TRBV7-2 and TRBJ1-5; the D gene is possibly TRBD1 (5 bases). CDR3 length equals 16 residues. Trimming shortened V by 4 bases and J by 1 base, and 14 bases separated the two germline ends. The germline V gene encodes CDR1 SGHTA and CDR2 FQGNSA. The CDR3 spells CASSSGTQVSNQPQHF. The CDR3 nucleotides are TGTGCCAGCAGCTCCGGGACTCAGGTCAGCAATCAGCCCCAGCATTTT.

This clonotype was observed at least ten times. The chain is built from TRBV28 and TRBJ2-7, with D tentatively TRBD1 or TRBD2 (5 bases each). The V gene's germline CDR1 is MDHEN and CDR2 SYDVKM. Between the trimmed V and J ends, which lost 4 bases and 0 bases, there was a span of 13 bases. This CDR3 is 15 amino acids long. CDR3 sequence: CASSSSGTASYEQYF. CDR3 bases: TGTGCCAGCAGTTCGTCCGGGACCGCCTCCTACGAGCAGTACTTC.